The following is a T cell receptor beta chain sequence with its context. It was into CD45RA+ naive and CD45RA-negative memory subsets that the CD4+ cells were split. This sample was taken from a study of shared clonotypes between healthy human individuals. Produced via immunoSEQ multiplex PCR; TCRdb's table is partial and in-frame only. The sample shows 2,100,000 or so clones, approximately 94% of them seen only once. Germline assignment: CDR1 MGHDK and CDR2 SYGVNS. The CDR3 extends over 15 amino acids. Between the trimmed V and J ends, which lost 2 bases and 2 bases, there was a span of 12 bases. Sequences were obtained from naive CD4+ T cells sorted from blood. The subset denotes: CD45RA+ positively selected. This TCR was sampled from a man between 18 and 35 years old in good health. The V and J genes are TRBV25-1 and TRBJ2-5; a weak D match, TRBD2 (6 bases). The CDR3 coding sequence is TGTGCCAGCAGTGAACCGGGACTCATGCAAGAGACCCAGTACTTC. Amino acids: CASSEPGLMQETQYF.